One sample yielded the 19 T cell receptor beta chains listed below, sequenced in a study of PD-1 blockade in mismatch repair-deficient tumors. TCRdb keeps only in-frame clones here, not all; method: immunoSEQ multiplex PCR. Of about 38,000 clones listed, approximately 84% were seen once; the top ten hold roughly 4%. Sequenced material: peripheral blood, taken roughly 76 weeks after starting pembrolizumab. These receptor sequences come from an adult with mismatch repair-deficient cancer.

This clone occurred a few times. CDR3 DNA sequence: TGTGCCAGCAGCTTGCAGGTGTGGCAGCCCCAGCATTTT. The encoded protein is CASSLQVWQPQHF. The V gene is TRBV7-6, the J gene TRBJ1-5; D remains unclear. The CDR3 is made up of 13 amino acids. Deletions cut 3 bases from V and 7 bases from J, with 10 bases between. Germline V gene lookup returns CDR1 SGHVS and CDR2 FNYEAQ.

The CDR3 loop reads CASSLQEGNTEAFF. In nucleotides, the CDR3 is TGTGCCAGCAGTCTACAGGAAGGGAACACTGAAGCTTTCTTT. The gene calls are TRBV6-1 and TRBJ1-1; D might be TRBD1 (5 bases). There are 14 residues in the CDR3. Germline V lookup: CDR1 MNHNS, CDR2 SASEGT. Trimming stripped 5 bases from V and 1 base from J, with 11 bases between.

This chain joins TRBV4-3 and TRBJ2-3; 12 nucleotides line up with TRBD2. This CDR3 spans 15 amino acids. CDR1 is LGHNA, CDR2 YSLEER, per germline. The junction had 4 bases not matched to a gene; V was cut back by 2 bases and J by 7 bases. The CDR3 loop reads CASSQLAGGGNTQYF. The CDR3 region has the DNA TGCGCCAGCAGCCAACTAGCGGGAGGGGGGAATACGCAGTATTTT.

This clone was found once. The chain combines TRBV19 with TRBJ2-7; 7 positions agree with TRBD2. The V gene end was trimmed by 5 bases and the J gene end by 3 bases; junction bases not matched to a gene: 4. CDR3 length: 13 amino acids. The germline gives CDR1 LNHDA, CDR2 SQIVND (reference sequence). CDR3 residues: CASSRGSLYEQYF. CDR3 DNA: TGTGCCAGTAGTCGCGGGAGTCTCTACGAGCAGTACTTC. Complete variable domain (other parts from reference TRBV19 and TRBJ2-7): DGGITQSPKYLFRKEGQNVTLSCEQNLNHDAMYWYRQDPGQGLRLIYYSQIVNDFQKGDIAEGYSVSREKKESFPLTVTSAQKNPTAFYLCASSRGSLYEQYFGPGTRLTVT.

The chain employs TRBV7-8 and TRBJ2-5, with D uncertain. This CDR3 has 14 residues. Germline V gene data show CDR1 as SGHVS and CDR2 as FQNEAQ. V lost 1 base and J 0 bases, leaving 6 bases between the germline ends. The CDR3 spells CASSLVSDQETQYF. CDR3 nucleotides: TGTGCCAGCAGCTTAGTCTCAGACCAAGAGACCCAGTACTTC.

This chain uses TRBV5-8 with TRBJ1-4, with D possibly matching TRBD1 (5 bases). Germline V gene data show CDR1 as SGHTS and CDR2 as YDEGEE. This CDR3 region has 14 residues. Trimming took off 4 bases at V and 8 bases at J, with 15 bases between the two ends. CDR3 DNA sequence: TGTGCCAGCAGCCCGGTCCGGGGGTTAGAAAAACTGTTTTTT. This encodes CASSPVRGLEKLFF.

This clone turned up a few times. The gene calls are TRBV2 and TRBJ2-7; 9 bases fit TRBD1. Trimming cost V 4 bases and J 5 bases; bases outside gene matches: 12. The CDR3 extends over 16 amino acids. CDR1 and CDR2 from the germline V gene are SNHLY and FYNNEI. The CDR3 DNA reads TGTGCCAGCAGTGGTCCCGGGACAGGGTTTTACGACGAGCAGTACTTC. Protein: CASSGPGTGFYDEQYF. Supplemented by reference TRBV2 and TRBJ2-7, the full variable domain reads EPEVTQTPSHQVTQMGQEVILRCVPISNHLYFYWYRQILGQKVEFLVSFYNNEISEKSEIFDDQFSVERPDGSNFTLKIRSTKLEDSAMYFCASSGPGTGFYDEQYFGPGTRLTVT.

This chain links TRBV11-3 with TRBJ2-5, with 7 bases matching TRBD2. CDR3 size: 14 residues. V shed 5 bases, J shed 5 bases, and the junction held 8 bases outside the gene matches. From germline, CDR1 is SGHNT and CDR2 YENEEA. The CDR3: CASSRGGEAETQYF. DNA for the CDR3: TGTGCCAGCAGCCGCGGGGGAGAGGCCGAGACCCAGTACTTC.

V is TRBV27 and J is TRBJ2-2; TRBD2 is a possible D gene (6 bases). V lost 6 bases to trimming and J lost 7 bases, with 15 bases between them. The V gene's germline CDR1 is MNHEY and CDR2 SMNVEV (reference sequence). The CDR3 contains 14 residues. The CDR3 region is CASSVTSLSGELFF. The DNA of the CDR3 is TGTGCCAGCAGCGTGACTAGTTTGAGCGGGGAGCTGTTTTTT.

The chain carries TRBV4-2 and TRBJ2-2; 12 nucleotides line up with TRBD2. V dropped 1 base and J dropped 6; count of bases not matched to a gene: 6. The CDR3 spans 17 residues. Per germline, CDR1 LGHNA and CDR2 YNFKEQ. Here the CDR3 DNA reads TGTGCCAGCAGCCAAGGTGCTAGCGGGAGGGCCTCCGGGGAGCTGTTTTTT. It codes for CASSQGASGRASGELFF.

In DNA, the CDR3 is TGTGCCAGCAGATCGCTGTCGGGAGGAGGCTACGAGCAGTACTTC. It is translated as CASRSLSGGGYEQYF. The chain joins TRBV13 to TRBJ2-7; TRBD2 aligns across 7 bases. CDR3 size: 15 residues. Germline V gene sequence: CDR1 PRHDT, CDR2 FYEKMQ (reference sequence). Trimming removed 6 bases from V and 3 bases from J; junction bases left unmatched: 11.

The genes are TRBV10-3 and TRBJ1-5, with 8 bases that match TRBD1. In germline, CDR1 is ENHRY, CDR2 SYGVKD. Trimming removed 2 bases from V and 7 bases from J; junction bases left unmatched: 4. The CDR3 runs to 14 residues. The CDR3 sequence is CAISEAGGEQPQHF. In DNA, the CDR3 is TGTGCCATCAGTGAGGCAGGGGGCGAACAGCCCCAGCATTTT.

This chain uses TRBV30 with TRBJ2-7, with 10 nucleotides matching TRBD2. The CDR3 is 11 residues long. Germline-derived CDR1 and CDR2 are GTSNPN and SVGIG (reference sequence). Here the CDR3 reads CATSGRDEQYF. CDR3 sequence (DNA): TGTGCGACTAGCGGGCGGGACGAGCAGTACTTC.

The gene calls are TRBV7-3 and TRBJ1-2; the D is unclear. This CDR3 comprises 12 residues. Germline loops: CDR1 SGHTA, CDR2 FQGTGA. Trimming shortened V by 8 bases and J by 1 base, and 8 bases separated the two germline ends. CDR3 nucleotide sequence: TGTGCCAGCGGAGATAATAACTATGGCTACACCTTC. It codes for CASGDNNYGYTF.

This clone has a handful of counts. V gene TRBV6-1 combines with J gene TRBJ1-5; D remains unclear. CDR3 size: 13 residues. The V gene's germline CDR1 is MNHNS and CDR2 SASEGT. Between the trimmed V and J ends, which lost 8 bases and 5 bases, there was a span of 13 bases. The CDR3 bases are TGTGCCAGCTCTAGGGAGGTGGATCAGCCCCAGCATTTT. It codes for CASSREVDQPQHF.

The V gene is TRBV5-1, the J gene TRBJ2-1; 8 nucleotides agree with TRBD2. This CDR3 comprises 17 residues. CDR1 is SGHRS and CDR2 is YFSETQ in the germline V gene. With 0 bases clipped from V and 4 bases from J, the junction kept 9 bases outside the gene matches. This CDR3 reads CASSLDSTGLGYNEQFF. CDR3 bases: TGCGCCAGCAGCTTGGATTCAACGGGACTAGGGTACAATGAGCAGTTCTTC.

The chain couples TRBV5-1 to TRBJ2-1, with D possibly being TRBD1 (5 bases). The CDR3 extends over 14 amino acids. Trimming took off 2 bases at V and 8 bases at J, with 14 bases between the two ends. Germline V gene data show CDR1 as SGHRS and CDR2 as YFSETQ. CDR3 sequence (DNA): TGCGCCAGCAGCTTAGAAGGGGAAAGCGATGAGCAGTTCTTC. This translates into CASSLEGESDEQFF. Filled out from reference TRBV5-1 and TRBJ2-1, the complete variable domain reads KAGVTQTPRYLIKTRGQQVTLSCSPISGHRSVSWYQQTPGQGLQFLFEYFSETQRNKGNFPGRFSGRQFSNSRSEMNVSTLELGDSALYLCASSLEGESDEQFFGPGTRLTVL.

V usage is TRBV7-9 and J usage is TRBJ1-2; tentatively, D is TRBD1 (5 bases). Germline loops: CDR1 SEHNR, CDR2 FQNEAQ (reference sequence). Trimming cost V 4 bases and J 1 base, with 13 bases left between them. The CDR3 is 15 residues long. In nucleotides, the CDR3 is TGTGCCAGCAGCTGGGGATCAGGGAGTAACTATGGCTACACCTTC. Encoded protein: CASSWGSGSNYGYTF.

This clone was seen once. This chain's CDR3 is CAWADRANTEAFF. CDR3 DNA: TGTGCCTGGGCTGACAGGGCGAACACTGAAGCTTTCTTT. The rearrangement joins TRBV30 to TRBJ1-1; 7 bases fit TRBD1. Looked up from germline, CDR1 is GTSNPN and CDR2 is SVGIG (reference sequence). Trimming cost V 5 bases and J 1 base; bases outside gene matches: 4. This CDR3 is built from 13 residues.